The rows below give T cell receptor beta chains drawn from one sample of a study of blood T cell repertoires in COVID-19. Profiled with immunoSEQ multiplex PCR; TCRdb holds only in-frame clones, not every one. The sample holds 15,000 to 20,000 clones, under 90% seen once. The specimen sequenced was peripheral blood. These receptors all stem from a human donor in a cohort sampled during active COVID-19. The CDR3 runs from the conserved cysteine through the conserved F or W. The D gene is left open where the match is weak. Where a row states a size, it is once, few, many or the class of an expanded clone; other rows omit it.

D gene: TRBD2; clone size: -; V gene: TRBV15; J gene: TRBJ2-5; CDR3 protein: CATSRDPRLAGGTFRETQYF; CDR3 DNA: TGTGCCACCAGCAGAGATCCCCGACTAGCGGGAGGGACTTTTAGAGAGACCCAGTACTTC
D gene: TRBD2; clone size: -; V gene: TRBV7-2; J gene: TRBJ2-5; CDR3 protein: CASSPVGAGVGEETQYF; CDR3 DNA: TGTGCCAGCAGCCCAGTCGGAGCGGGAGTCGGAGAAGAGACCCAGTACTTC
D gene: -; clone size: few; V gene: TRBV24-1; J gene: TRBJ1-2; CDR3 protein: CATSARGAHGYTF; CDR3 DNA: TGTGCCACCAGTGCAAGGGGCGCGCATGGCTACACCTTC
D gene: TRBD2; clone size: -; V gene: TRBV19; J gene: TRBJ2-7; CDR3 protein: CASSIKVRTSGRSYEQYF; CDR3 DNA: TGTGCCAGTAGTATAAAGGTGAGGACTAGCGGGAGAAGCTACGAGCAGTACTTC
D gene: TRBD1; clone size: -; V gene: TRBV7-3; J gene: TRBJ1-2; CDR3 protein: CASSLLPRGQDYGYTF; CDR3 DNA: TGTGCCAGCAGCTTATTACCCAGGGGGCAAGACTATGGCTACACCTTC
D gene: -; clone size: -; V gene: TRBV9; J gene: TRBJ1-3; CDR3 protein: CASSFRTTGDTIYF; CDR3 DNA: TGTGCCAGCAGCTTCCGGACGACGGGGGACACCATATATTTT
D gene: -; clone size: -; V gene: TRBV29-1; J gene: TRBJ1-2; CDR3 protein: CSVRTPWLGGYTF; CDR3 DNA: TGCAGCGTCCGGACACCCTGGTTGGGTGGCTACACCTTC
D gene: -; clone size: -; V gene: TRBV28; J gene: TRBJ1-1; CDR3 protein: CASSLRSEAFF; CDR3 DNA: TGTGCCAGCAGTTTACGCAGTGAAGCTTTCTTT
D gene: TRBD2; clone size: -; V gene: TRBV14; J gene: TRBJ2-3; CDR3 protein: CASSRATSGRGADTQYF; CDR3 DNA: TGTGCCAGCAGCCGGGCGACTAGCGGGAGGGGCGCAGATACGCAGTATTTT
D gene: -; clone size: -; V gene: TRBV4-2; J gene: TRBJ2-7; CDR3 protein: CASSQVSWDKQYF; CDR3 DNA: TGTGCCAGCAGCCAAGTCTCTTGGGACAAGCAGTACTTC
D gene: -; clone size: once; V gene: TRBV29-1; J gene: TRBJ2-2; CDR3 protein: CSVEDQANTGELFF; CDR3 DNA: TGCAGCGTTGAAGACCAGGCCAACACCGGGGAGCTGTTTTTT
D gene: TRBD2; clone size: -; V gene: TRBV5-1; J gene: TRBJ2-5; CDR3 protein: CASSPRTSGRMAETQYF; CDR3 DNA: TGCGCCAGCAGCCCTCGGACTAGCGGGAGGATGGCGGAGACCCAGTACTTC
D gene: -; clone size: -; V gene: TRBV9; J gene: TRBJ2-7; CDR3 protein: CASSVGRGTYEQYF; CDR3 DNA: TGTGCCAGCAGCGTGGGACGGGGGACCTACGAGCAGTACTTC
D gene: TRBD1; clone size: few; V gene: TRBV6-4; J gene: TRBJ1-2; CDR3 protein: CASKYRGQLWANYGYTF; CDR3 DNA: TGTGCCAGCAAGTACAGGGGCCAACTTTGGGCTAACTATGGCTACACCTTC
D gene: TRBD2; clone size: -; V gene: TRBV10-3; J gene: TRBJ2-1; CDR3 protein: CAIESSGRQSSYNEQFF; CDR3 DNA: TGTGCCATCGAATCCAGCGGGAGGCAAAGCTCCTACAATGAGCAGTTCTTC
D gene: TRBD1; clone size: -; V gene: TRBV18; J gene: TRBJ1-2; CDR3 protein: CASSHPGTEYGYTF; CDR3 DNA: TGTGCCAGCTCACACCCCGGGACAGAATATGGCTACACCTTC
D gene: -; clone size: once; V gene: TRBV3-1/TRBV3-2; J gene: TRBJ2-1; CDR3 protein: CASSQDLANNEQFF; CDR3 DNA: TGTGCCAGCAGCCAAGATCTAGCGAACAATGAGCAGTTCTTC
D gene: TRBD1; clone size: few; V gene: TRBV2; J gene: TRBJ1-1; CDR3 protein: CASSNRGEAFF; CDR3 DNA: TGTGCCAGCAGTAACAGGGGTGAAGCTTTCTTT
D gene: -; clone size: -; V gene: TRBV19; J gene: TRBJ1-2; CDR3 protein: CASRLHGGVSNYGYTF; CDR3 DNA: TGTGCCAGTAGACTTCACGGAGGGGTCTCTAACTATGGCTACACCTTC
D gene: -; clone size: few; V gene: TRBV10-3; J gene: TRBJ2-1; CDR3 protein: CAIGGRGDEQFF; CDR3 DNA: TGTGCCATCGGCGGCAGGGGGGATGAGCAGTTCTTC
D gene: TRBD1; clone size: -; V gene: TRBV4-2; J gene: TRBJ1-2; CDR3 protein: CASSQQQGVGYTF; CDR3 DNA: TGTGCCAGCAGCCAACAACAGGGGGTTGGCTACACCTTC
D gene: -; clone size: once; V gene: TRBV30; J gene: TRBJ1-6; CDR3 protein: CAWRENRNSNSPLHF; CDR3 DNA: TGTGCCTGGAGAGAAAACAGGAATTCTAATTCACCCCTCCACTTT
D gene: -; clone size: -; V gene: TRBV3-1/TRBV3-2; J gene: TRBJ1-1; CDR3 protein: CASSRNRDTEAFF; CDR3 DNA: TGTGCCAGCAGCCGCAACAGAGACACTGAAGCTTTCTTT
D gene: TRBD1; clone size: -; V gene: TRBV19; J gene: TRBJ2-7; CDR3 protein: CASSAPGTALYEQYF; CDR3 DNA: TGTGCCAGTAGTGCACCGGGGACAGCCCTCTACGAGCAGTACTTC
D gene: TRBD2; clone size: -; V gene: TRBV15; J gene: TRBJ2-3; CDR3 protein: CATSLGLAVTDTQYF; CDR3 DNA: TGTGCCACCAGCCTTGGGCTAGCGGTCACAGATACGCAGTATTTT
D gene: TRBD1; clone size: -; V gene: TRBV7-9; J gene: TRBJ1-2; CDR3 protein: CASSPNRGLYGYTF; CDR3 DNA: TGTGCCAGCAGCCCCAACAGGGGGCTGTATGGCTACACCTTC
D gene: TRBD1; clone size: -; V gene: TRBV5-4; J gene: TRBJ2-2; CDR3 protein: CASSRQGQVTGELFF; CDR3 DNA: TGTGCCAGCAGCCGACAGGGGCAGGTCACCGGGGAGCTGTTTTTT
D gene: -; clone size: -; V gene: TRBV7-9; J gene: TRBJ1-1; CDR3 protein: CASSPSTGTNTEAFF; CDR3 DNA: TGTGCCAGCAGCCCATCCACAGGGACCAACACTGAAGCTTTCTTT
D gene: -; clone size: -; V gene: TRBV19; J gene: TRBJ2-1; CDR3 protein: CATTATYNEQFF; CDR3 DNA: TGTGCCACGACAGCCACCTACAATGAGCAGTTCTTC
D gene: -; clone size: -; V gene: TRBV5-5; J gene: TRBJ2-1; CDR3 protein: CASSPTGSYNEQFF; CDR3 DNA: TGTGCCAGCAGCCCGACAGGCTCCTACAATGAGCAGTTCTTC
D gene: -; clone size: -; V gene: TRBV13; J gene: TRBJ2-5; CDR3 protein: CASSRPRETQYF; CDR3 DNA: TGTGCCAGCAGCCGCCCCAGGGAGACCCAGTACTTC
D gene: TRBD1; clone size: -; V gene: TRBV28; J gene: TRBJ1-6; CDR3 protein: CASSFRPGTVNSPLHF; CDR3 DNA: TGTGCCAGCAGTTTCCGTCCCGGGACAGTAAATTCACCCCTCCACTTT
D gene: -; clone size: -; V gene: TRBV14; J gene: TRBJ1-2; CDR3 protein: CASSQRDTYYGYTF; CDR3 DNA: TGTGCCAGCAGCCAAAGGGACACCTACTATGGCTACACCTTC
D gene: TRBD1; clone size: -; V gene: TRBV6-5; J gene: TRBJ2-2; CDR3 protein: CASSRRTGPTGELFF; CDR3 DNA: TGTGCCAGCAGTCGCCGGACAGGGCCCACCGGGGAGCTGTTTTTT
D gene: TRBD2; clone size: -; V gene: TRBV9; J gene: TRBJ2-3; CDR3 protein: CASSVALAGVTQYF; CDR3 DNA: TGTGCCAGCAGCGTAGCTCTAGCGGGAGTTACGCAGTATTTT
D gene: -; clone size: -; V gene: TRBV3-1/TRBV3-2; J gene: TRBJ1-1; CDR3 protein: CASSQVGQNTEAFF; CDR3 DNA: TGTGCCAGCAGCCAAGTGGGACAGAACACTGAAGCTTTCTTT
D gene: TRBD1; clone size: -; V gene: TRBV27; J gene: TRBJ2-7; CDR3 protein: CASSLATGAYEQYF; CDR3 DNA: TGTGCCAGCAGTTTAGCGACAGGGGCTTACGAGCAGTACTTC
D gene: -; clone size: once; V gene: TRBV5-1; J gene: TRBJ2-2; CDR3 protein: CASWKGHTNTGELFF; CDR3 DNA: TGCGCCAGTTGGAAAGGACATACGAACACCGGGGAGCTGTTTTTT